The 21 T cell receptor beta chains given below trace back to one sample, sequenced in a study of shared clonotypes between healthy human individuals. Naive CD8 isolation took CD45RO-negative cells positively selected for CCR7 and excluded terminally differentiated effector memory CD45RA+ cells. Generated by immunoSEQ multiplex PCR, the TCRdb table keeps only in-frame clones and is missing some. The sample lists some 580,000 clones, more than 95% seen once, with 0.3% to 0.35% in the top ten. Sequencing was done on a sample of naive CD8+ T cells sorted from blood. These receptors were taken from a man aged 30 to 45 in good health.

CDR3 in DNA: TGTGCCAGCAGGCGACGGGGAAGGATGCTAAGTGAGCAGTTCTTC. Protein sequence: CASRRRGRMLSEQFF. This chain uses TRBV27 with TRBJ2-1; tentative D call: TRBD2 (5 bases). CDR1 and CDR2 from the germline V gene are MNHEY and SMNVEV (reference sequence). There are 15 residues in the CDR3. The V end was cut by 6 bases, the J end by 9 bases, with 21 bases between.

The rearrangement links TRBV28 to TRBJ2-7, with 7 bases identical to TRBD2. Losses at the gene ends were 3 bases for V and 0 bases for J; bases not matched to a gene: 5. Germline V gene data show CDR1 as MDHEN and CDR2 as SYDVKM. The CDR3 is made up of 15 amino acids. CDR3 amino acids: CASSFPSGTSYEQYF. The CDR3 bases are TGTGCCAGCAGTTTTCCTAGCGGCACCTCCTACGAGCAGTACTTC. Full variable domain (missing parts from reference TRBV28 and TRBJ2-7): DVKVTQSSRYLVKRTGEKVFLECVQDMDHENMFWYRQDPGLGLRLIYFSYDVKMKEKGDIPEGYSVSREKKERFSLILESASTNQTSMYLCASSFPSGTSYEQYFGPGTRLTVT.

The chain recombines TRBV7-9 with TRBJ2-3; D gene ambiguous. In germline, CDR1 is SEHNR, CDR2 FQNEAQ (reference sequence). The length of the CDR3 is 11 residues. Deletions cut 7 bases from V and 6 bases from J, with 8 bases between. DNA for the CDR3: TGTGCCAGCACTGAAGGGGATACGCAGTATTTT. This gives the protein CASTEGDTQYF.

Regarding this clone: Relative to the germline gene, one junction end is altered; a read error may explain this. This chain links TRBV27 with TRBJ1-5, with 9 positions matching TRBD1. Germline-derived CDR1 and CDR2 are MNHEY and SMNVEV (reference sequence). CDR3 length: 14 residues. The CDR3 DNA is TGTGCCAGCAGTTTTACAGGGGGCAAACAGCCCCAGCATTTT. Its protein is CASSFTGGKQPQHF.

About this clone itself: Distinct nucleotide sequences in the sample also encode this CDR3. CDR3 residues: CASSLGTGINEQFF. The CDR3 DNA follows: TGCGCCAGCAGCTTGGGGACAGGAATAAATGAGCAGTTCTTC. The rearrangement uses TRBV5-1 and TRBJ2-1, with TRBD1 identical over 7 bases. The CDR3 runs to 14 residues. J gave up 7 bases and V 0 bases, and 4 bases lay outside the gene matches. Per the germline V gene, CDR1 is SGHRS and CDR2 is YFSETQ.

This chain uses TRBV27 with TRBJ1-2; 7 bases are a match to TRBD1. V lost 7 bases to trimming and J lost 5 bases; unmatched junction nucleotides: 7. Germline CDR1 is MNHEY and CDR2 is SMNVEV (reference sequence). This CDR3 has 13 amino acids. CDR3 sequence: CASKTGTAYGYTF. In DNA form, the CDR3 reads TGTGCCAGCAAAACCGGGACAGCGTATGGCTACACCTTC.

The chain joins TRBV19 to TRBJ1-1, with D perhaps TRBD1 (6 bases). Trimming removed 6 bases at V and 4 bases at J, with 27 bases between. Germline loops: CDR1 LNHDA, CDR2 SQIVND (reference sequence). The CDR3 has 18 amino acids. The CDR3 here is CASSIRGHIVRGRTEAFF. The CDR3 DNA sequence: TGTGCCAGTAGCATCCGAGGCCACATCGTCAGGGGCCGCACTGAAGCTTTCTTT.

The chain recombines TRBV19 with TRBJ2-1; D may be TRBD1 (6 bases). The CDR3 contains 14 residues. Looked up from germline, CDR1 is LNHDA and CDR2 is SQIVND (reference sequence). Trimming took 5 bases from V and 5 from J, leaving 13 bases between them. CDR3 amino acids: CASSLAGVNNEQFF. DNA of the CDR3: TGTGCCAGTAGTCTGGCAGGGGTGAACAATGAGCAGTTCTTC.

The chain carries TRBV6-1 and TRBJ2-1, with D unresolved. The V end lost 3 bases, the J end lost 0 bases, and 9 bases lay between the germline ends. Germline CDR1 and CDR2: MNHNS and SASEGT. This CDR3 comprises 15 residues. The CDR3 nucleotides are TGTGCCAGCAGTGAGGAGCCCAGCTCCTACAATGAGCAGTTCTTC. The encoded protein is CASSEEPSSYNEQFF.

This clone was observed once. The chain uses TRBV7-6 and TRBJ2-5, with D unclear. CDR3 size: 16 residues. Between the trimmed V and J ends, which lost 3 bases and 2 bases, there was a span of 16 bases. Germline CDR1 reads SGHVS; CDR2 reads FNYEAQ. CDR3 amino acids: CASSFTVWQAQETQYF. In DNA, the CDR3 is TGTGCCAGCAGCTTTACAGTTTGGCAGGCTCAAGAGACCCAGTACTTC.

This clone is a singleton in its sample. The V call is TRBV7-9, the J call TRBJ1-1, with D tentatively TRBD1 (5 bases). Germline V gene sequence: CDR1 SEHNR, CDR2 FQNEAQ (reference sequence). V dropped 0 bases and J dropped 4 bases, with 6 bases sitting between them. There are 13 residues in the CDR3. In DNA form, the CDR3 reads TGTGCCAGCAGCTTAGCGGGGGTCACTGAAGCTTTCTTT. Amino acid sequence: CASSLAGVTEAFF.

The gene calls are TRBV10-1 and TRBJ2-2, with no clear D. The V end lost 6 bases, the J end lost 0 bases, and 5 bases lay between the germline ends. The germline V gene encodes CDR1 WNHNN and CDR2 SYGVQD (reference sequence). The CDR3 loop spans 13 amino acids. The CDR3 region is CASSDTNTGELFF. The CDR3 DNA reads as TGCGCCAGCAGCGACACGAACACCGGGGAGCTGTTTTTT.

The CDR3, as DNA: TGCGCCAGCAGCTTGGGGCAGACGAATCAGCCCCAGCATTTT. Translation gives CASSLGQTNQPQHF. The gene calls are TRBV5-1 and TRBJ1-5; D unclear. The CDR3 has 14 amino acids. Germline values: CDR1 SGHRS, CDR2 YFSETQ. The ends were cut back, 0 bases at V and 4 bases at J, with 8 bases in the middle.

This rearrangement joins TRBV29-1 to TRBJ2-1, with 11 bases identical to TRBD2. The V and J ends lost 7 bases and 7 bases, in that order; junction bases with no gene match: 9. The CDR3 is 14 amino acids. Germline CDR1 is SQVTM and CDR2 is ANQGSEA. The CDR3 DNA follows: TGCAGCGGTTTAGCGGGAGGGTTGGGGAATGAGCAGTTCTTC. Encoded protein: CSGLAGGLGNEQFF.

The rearrangement links TRBV5-6 to TRBJ2-7; the D is unclear. The CDR3 has 14 residues. The germline V and J ends were trimmed by 1 base and 4 bases, with 12 bases remaining between them. Germline V gene sequence: CDR1 SGHDT, CDR2 YYEEEE. The CDR3 loop reads CASSLNNKLYEQYF. The CDR3 nucleotides read TGTGCCAGCAGCTTGAATAACAAACTTTACGAGCAGTACTTC.

In the case of this clone: The same CDR3 is also encoded by other DNA sequences in this sample. This rearrangement joins TRBV7-9 to TRBJ1-1, with D unclear. V lost 1 base to trimming and J lost 0 bases, with 3 bases between them. Germline CDR1 SEHNR, CDR2 FQNEAQ (reference sequence). The CDR3 is 13 residues long. The CDR3 sequence is CASSLGMNTEAFF. As DNA, the CDR3 is TGTGCCAGCAGCTTAGGTATGAACACTGAAGCTTTCTTT.

A single count supports this clone. The DNA of the CDR3 is TGCGCCAGCAGCCTAGGGTCTGGGGCCAACGTCCTGACTTTC. Encoded protein: CASSLGSGANVLTF. This chain links TRBV4-1 with TRBJ2-6, with D uncertain. V gave up 4 bases and J gave up 1 base, with 5 bases separating them. Germline values: CDR1 MGHRA, CDR2 YSYEKL. The CDR3 is 14 residues long.

This clone occurred once. The chain couples TRBV6-6 to TRBJ2-7; 7 bases agree with TRBD2. Germline V lookup: CDR1 MNHNY, CDR2 SVGAGI (reference sequence). V lost 5 bases, J lost 0 bases, and 10 bases stayed unmatched. This CDR3 has 16 amino acids. The CDR3 coding sequence is TGTGCCAGCAGTCCCCTTCTAGCGGAGAGCTCCTACGAGCAGTACTTC. It translates to CASSPLLAESSYEQYF.

About this clone itself: At one boundary the junction diverges from the germline segment, which might be a read error. The chain employs TRBV5-8 and TRBJ1-5; D is undetermined. CDR1 SGHTS and CDR2 YDEGEE come from the germline V gene. The CDR3 consists of 16 residues. The CDR3 loop is CASSLVPGFSDQPQHF. The CDR3 nucleotides are TGTGCCAGCAGCTTGGTTCCGGGGTTTAGCGATCAGCCCCAGCATTTT.

This rearrangement joins TRBV5-1 to TRBJ2-1; D tentatively fits TRBD1 or TRBD2 (5 bases each). V shed 0 bases and J shed 0 bases, with 13 bases lying between them. CDR1 and CDR2 from the germline V gene are SGHRS and YFSETQ. The CDR3 consists of 17 residues. CDR3 sequence (DNA): TGCGCCAGCAGCTTGGAATGGAGGACAAGCTCCTACAATGAGCAGTTCTTC. It is translated as CASSLEWRTSSYNEQFF.

CDR3: CASSLGSGGEETQYF. CDR3 sequence (DNA): TGTGCCAGCAGCCTAGGTAGCGGGGGGGAGGAGACCCAGTACTTC. V and J are TRBV7-2 and TRBJ2-5; 11 nucleotides agree with TRBD2. V lost 5 bases, J lost 5 bases, and 7 bases stayed unmatched. Looked up from germline, CDR1 is SGHTA and CDR2 is FQGNSA. This CDR3 spans 15 amino acids.